The T cell receptor (beta chain) under discussion was sequenced for a study of blood T cell repertoires in COVID-19. Study details: The cDNA or gDNA used as material had been derived from T cells, B-cell-depleted T cells, or PBMCs.

Cohorts were based on clinical histories the participants reported. V was shortened by 2 bases and J by 5 bases, with 13 bases between the two germline ends. The CDR3 is made up of 15 amino acids. Looked up from germline, CDR1 is SGHTA and CDR2 is FQGNSA. Sequenced by immunoSEQ multiplex PCR; TCRdb stores in-frame clones only, minus some. In the table there are about 430,000 clones, roughly 90% of which are singletons. Sequencing input: PBMCs or T cells enriched from blood (not recorded which). V gene TRBV7-2 combines with J gene TRBJ1-5; tentatively, D is TRBD1 (5 bases). The source of this sequence is a woman in her 30s with acute COVID-19. CDR3 sequence (DNA): TGTGCCAGCAGCTTATGGCAGGGTCAGGATCAGCCCCAGCATTTT. This codes for CASSLWQGQDQPQHF.